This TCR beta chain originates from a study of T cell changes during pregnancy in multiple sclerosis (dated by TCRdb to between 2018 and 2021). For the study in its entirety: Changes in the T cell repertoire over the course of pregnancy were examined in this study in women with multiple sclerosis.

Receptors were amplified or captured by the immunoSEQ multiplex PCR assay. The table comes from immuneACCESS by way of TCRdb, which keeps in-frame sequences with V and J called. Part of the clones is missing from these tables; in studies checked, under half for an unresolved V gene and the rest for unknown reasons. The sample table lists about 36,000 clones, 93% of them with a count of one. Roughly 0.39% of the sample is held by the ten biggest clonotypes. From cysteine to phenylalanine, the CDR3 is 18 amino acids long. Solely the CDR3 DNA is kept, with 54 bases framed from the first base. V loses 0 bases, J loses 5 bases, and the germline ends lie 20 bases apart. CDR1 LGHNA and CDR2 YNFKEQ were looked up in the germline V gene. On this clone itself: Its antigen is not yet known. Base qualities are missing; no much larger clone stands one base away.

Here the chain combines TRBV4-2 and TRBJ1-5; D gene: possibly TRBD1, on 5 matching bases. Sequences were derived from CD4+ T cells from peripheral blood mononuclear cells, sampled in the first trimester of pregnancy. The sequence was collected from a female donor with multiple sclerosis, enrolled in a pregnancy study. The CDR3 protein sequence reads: CASSQEARGTREDQPQHF. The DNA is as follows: TGTGCCAGCAGCCAAGAGGCGCGGGGGACCCGGGAAGATCAGCCCCAGCATTTT.